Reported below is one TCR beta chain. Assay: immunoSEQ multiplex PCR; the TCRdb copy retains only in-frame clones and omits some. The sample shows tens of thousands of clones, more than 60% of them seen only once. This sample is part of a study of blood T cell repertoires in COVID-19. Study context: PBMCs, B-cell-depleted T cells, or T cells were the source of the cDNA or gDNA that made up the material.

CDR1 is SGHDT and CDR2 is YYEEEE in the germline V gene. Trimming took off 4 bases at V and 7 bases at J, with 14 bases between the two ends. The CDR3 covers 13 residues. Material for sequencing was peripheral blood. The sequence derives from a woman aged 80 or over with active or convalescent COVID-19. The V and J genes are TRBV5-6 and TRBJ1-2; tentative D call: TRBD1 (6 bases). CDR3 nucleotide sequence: TGTGCCAGCAGCCAGGGGAGGGTATTTGGCTACACCTTC. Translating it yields CASSQGRVFGYTF.